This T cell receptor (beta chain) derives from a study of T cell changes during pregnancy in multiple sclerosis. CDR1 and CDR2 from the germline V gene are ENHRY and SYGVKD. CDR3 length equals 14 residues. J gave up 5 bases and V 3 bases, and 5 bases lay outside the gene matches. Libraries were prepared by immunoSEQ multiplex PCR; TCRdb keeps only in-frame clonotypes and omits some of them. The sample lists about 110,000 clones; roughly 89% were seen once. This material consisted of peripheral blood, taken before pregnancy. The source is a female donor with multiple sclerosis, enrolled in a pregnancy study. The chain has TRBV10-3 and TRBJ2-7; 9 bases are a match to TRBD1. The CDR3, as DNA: TGTGCCATCAGTGATAGGGGACAGGGAGACGAGCAGTACTTC. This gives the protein CAISDRGQGDEQYF.